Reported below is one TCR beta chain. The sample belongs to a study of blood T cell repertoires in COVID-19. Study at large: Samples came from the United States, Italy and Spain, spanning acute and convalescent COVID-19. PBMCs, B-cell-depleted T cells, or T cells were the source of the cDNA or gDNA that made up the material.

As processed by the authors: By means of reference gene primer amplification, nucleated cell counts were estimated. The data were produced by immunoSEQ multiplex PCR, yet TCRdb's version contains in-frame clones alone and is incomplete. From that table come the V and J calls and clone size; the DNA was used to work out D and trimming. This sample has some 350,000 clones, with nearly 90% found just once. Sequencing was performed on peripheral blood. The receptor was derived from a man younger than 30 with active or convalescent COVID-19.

CDR3 nucleotide sequence: TGTGCCAGCAGCGCGACTAGCGGGATCTACGAGCAGTACTTC. This sequence encodes CASSATSGIYEQYF. J is TRBJ2-7 and V is TRBV11-2; 11 nucleotides align to TRBD2. Germline CDR1 and CDR2: SGHAT and FQNNGV. The CDR3 sequence is 14 residues long. V lost 5 bases and J lost 3; bases outside the gene matches: 3.